The 18 T cell receptor beta chains below were found in one sample sequenced in a study of T cell changes during pregnancy in multiple sclerosis. Assay: immunoSEQ multiplex PCR; the TCRdb copy retains only in-frame clones and omits some. The data contain around 66,000 clones, around 91% of them seen just once; the ten biggest clones take up over 2%. Here the sequenced sample was peripheral blood, taken in the third trimester of pregnancy. The source is a female donor in good health, enrolled as a control in a pregnancy study.

The CDR3: CASSGRVGRDEQYF. CDR3 DNA: TGTGCCAGCAGTGGTCGGGTAGGGAGGGACGAGCAGTACTTC. The V and J genes are TRBV2 and TRBJ2-5, with 7 bases aligning to TRBD2. The tail of the sequence fits TRBJ2-7 better, so the J call may be wrong. Germline CDR1 and CDR2: SNHLY and FYNNEI. The CDR3 sequence is 14 residues long.

The genes are TRBV7-6 and TRBJ2-7; D is undetermined. The CDR3 contains 13 residues. In germline, CDR1 is SGHVS, CDR2 FNYEAQ. Trimming stripped 5 bases from V and 3 bases from J, with 11 bases between. In DNA form, the CDR3 reads TGTGCCAGCAGCCCCACAGAACTCTACGAGCAGTACTTC. Its protein is CASSPTELYEQYF.

CDR3 in DNA: TGCGCCAGCAGCCCGATTCTACGCACCGGGGAGCTGTTTTTT. This translates into CASSPILRTGELFF. The chain is built from TRBV4-1 and TRBJ2-2; D gene ambiguous. This CDR3 spans 14 amino acids. The V gene lost 4 bases and the J gene lost 4 bases, with 10 bases spanning the gap. Germline V gives CDR1 MGHRA, CDR2 YSYEKL.

The chain uses TRBV15 and TRBJ2-2; TRBD2 agrees at 8 bases. Germline trimming cut 1 base from V and 4 bases from J; bases unmatched to any gene: 5. The CDR3 extends over 16 amino acids. Per the germline V gene, CDR1 is LNHNV and CDR2 is YYDKDF (reference sequence). This CDR3 is CATSRAGGRVTGELFF. The CDR3 DNA follows: TGTGCCACCAGCAGAGCGGGGGGGCGGGTCACCGGGGAGCTGTTTTTT.

This rearrangement joins TRBV5-4 to TRBJ2-2, with a tentative D call TRBD1 (6 bases). Germline V gene sequence: CDR1 SGHNT, CDR2 YYREEE (reference sequence). This CDR3 has 14 residues. The CDR3 spells CVYAGVTNTGELFF. CDR3 DNA sequence: TGTGTCTATGCAGGGGTAACGAACACCGGGGAGCTGTTTTTT. The variable domain in full, completed from reference TRBV5-4 and TRBJ2-2, reads ETGVTQSPTHLIKTRGQQVTLRCSSQSGHNTVSWYQQALGQGPQFIFQYYREEENGRGNFPPRFSGLQFPNYSSELNVNALELDDSALYLCVYAGVTNTGELFFGEGSRLTVL.

V is TRBV5-1 and J is TRBJ2-4; D not certain. Germline lookup yields CDR1 SGHRS and CDR2 YFSETQ. The CDR3 runs to 14 residues. V lost 0 bases, J lost 9 bases, and 13 bases lay in between. DNA for the CDR3: TGCGCCAGCAGCTTGGCGGGTAATGGTGTCATTCAGTACTTC. Protein: CASSLAGNGVIQYF.

This rearrangement joins TRBV2 to TRBJ2-2; a weak D match, TRBD1 (6 bases). There are 14 residues in the CDR3. Per germline, CDR1 SNHLY and CDR2 FYNNEI. V was trimmed by 6 bases and J by 4 bases, leaving 12 bases between them. CDR3 loop: CASRQGPGTGELFF. Written as DNA, the CDR3 is TGTGCCAGCAGACAGGGCCCCGGCACCGGGGAGCTGTTTTTT.

This rearrangement joins TRBV6-4 to TRBJ2-1; TRBD2 aligns across 10 bases. The germline CDR1 and CDR2 sequences are MRHNA and SNTAGT. Trimming removed 6 bases from V and 8 bases from J; junction bases left unmatched: 1. The CDR3 is made up of 12 amino acids. CDR3 sequence (DNA): TGTGCCAGCAGCCTAGCGGGGGATGAGCAGTTCTTC. It yields the protein CASSLAGDEQFF.

The chain links TRBV5-4 to TRBJ2-1, with 13 bases lining up with TRBD2. Germline CDR1 and CDR2: SGHNT and YYREEE (reference sequence). The CDR3 runs 16 residues. V shed 5 bases and J 8 bases; nucleotides not matched to a gene: 10. The CDR3 sequence: CASRRLAGGLVHEQFF. Here the CDR3 DNA reads TGTGCCAGCAGAAGACTAGCGGGGGGCCTTGTACATGAGCAGTTCTTC.

The chain links TRBV6-5 to TRBJ1-2; TRBD1 is a possible D gene (5 bases). Germline values: CDR1 MNHEY, CDR2 SVGAGI. The CDR3 is 13 residues long. V was clipped by 11 bases and J by 4 bases, with 17 bases between them. DNA of the CDR3: TGTGCCGCACACTCCAGGGTCGCCTATGGCTACACCTTC. Protein product: CAAHSRVAYGYTF.

This sequence joins TRBV13 and TRBJ2-3; possible D gene TRBD2, 5 bases. Germline CDR1 PRHDT, CDR2 FYEKMQ (reference sequence). The CDR3 has 15 amino acids. Trimming took 5 bases from V and 3 from J, leaving 15 bases between them. The CDR3 nucleotides read TGTGCCAGCAGCCTGGGAGTGTGGGGAACAGATACGCAGTATTTT. Residues: CASSLGVWGTDTQYF.

V usage is TRBV19 and J usage is TRBJ2-2; D might be TRBD1 (5 bases). V was shortened by 5 bases and J by 7 bases, with 17 bases between the two germline ends. This CDR3 has 15 amino acids. Germline loops: CDR1 LNHDA, CDR2 SQIVND (reference sequence). The CDR3: CASSPIAGMIGELFF. The CDR3 DNA reads as TGTGCCAGTAGTCCCATAGCAGGGATGATCGGGGAGCTGTTTTTT.

The V and J genes are TRBV5-1 and TRBJ2-1, with TRBD2 matching 11 bases. V gave up 4 bases and J gave up 4 bases; unmatched junction bases: 4. Germline CDR1 SGHRS, CDR2 YFSETQ. The length of the CDR3 is 15 residues. In DNA form, the CDR3 reads TGCGCCAGCAGCCCAACTAGCGGGAGTTACAATGAGCAGTTCTTC. It codes for CASSPTSGSYNEQFF.

The chain is built from TRBV11-3 and TRBJ2-7; 9 nucleotides match TRBD1. Losses at the gene ends were 3 bases for V and 6 bases for J; bases not matched to a gene: 6. The CDR3 totals 14 residues. The germline V gene has CDR1 SGHNT and CDR2 YENEEA. The CDR3 reads CASSFGTGSAEQYF. CDR3 sequence (DNA): TGTGCCAGCAGCTTTGGGACAGGGAGTGCCGAGCAGTACTTC.

The chain links TRBV5-1 to TRBJ1-5, with 8 bases lining up with TRBD1. The CDR3 sequence is 15 residues long. The V gene's germline CDR1 is SGHRS and CDR2 YFSETQ. After removal of 0 bases from V and 4 bases from J, the junction contained 3 bases not matched to a gene. CDR3 in DNA: TGCGCCAGCAGCTTGGCGGGGACAGGTAATCAGCCCCAGCATTTT. As protein: CASSLAGTGNQPQHF. Based on the CDR3 plus reference TRBV5-1 and TRBJ1-5, the full variable domain is KAGVTQTPRYLIKTRGQQVTLSCSPISGHRSVSWYQQTPGQGLQFLFEYFSETQRNKGNFPGRFSGRQFSNSRSEMNVSTLELGDSALYLCASSLAGTGNQPQHFGDGTRLSIL.

The chain is built from TRBV7-3 and TRBJ2-3; TRBD2 matches at 16 bases. The CDR3 totals 14 residues. With 2 bases clipped from V and 10 bases from J, the junction kept 0 bases outside the gene matches. Germline values: CDR1 SGHTA, CDR2 FQGTGA. The chain's CDR3 is CASSLGTSGGAQYF. The CDR3 DNA reads as TGTGCCAGCAGCTTAGGGACTAGCGGGGGGGCGCAGTATTTT. The full variable domain, completed using reference TRBV7-3 and TRBJ2-3, is GAGVSQTPSNKVTEKGKYVELRCDPISGHTALYWYRQSLGQGPEFLIYFQGTGAADDSGLPNDRFFAVRPEGSVSTLKIQRTERGDSAVYLCASSLGTSGGAQYFGPGTRLTVL.

V and J are TRBV6-5 and TRBJ2-5; D is possibly TRBD1 (6 bases). Matching the DNA end better, TRBJ2-7 makes the J call doubtful. The germline V gene has CDR1 MNHEY and CDR2 SVGAGI. The CDR3 runs 16 residues. The CDR3 spells CASSYGGPNLNYEQYF. CDR3 DNA sequence: TGTGCCAGCAGTTACGGGGGCCCGAATCTTAACTACGAGCAGTACTTC.

The V and J genes are TRBV11-1 and TRBJ2-1; 8 bases are a match to TRBD1. Trimming took 5 bases from V and 9 from J; bases not matched to a gene: 12. This CDR3 has 15 amino acids. CDR1 is SGHAT and CDR2 is FQDESV in the germline V gene (reference sequence). CDR3 coding DNA: TGTGCCAGCAGCCCCTCCCGGGACAGGTTCTCTGAGCAGTTCTTC. Translation gives CASSPSRDRFSEQFF. The full variable domain, in which reference TRBV11-1 and TRBJ2-1 provide the parts outside the CDR3, is EAEVAQSPRYKITEKSQAVAFWCDPISGHATLYWYRQILGQGPELLVQFQDESVVDDSQLPKDRFSAERLKGVDSTLKIQPAELGDSAMYLCASSPSRDRFSEQFFGPGTRLTVL.